Listed below are T cell receptor beta chains from one sample, sequenced in a study of shared clonotypes between healthy human individuals. Measured with immunoSEQ multiplex PCR; TCRdb has only the in-frame clones, and not every one. The sample lists fewer than 1.6 million clones, about 98.5% occurring once. Sequencing was done on a sample of naive CD4+ T cells sorted from blood. These receptors were taken from a man aged 30-40 years in good health. CDR3s include the opening cysteine and the closing phenylalanine or tryptophan. The D gene is left open where the match is weak. Rows give clone size only sometimes, using once, few, many, or a class for an expanded clone.

TRBV2	-	TRBJ2-7	-	TGTGCCAGCGGGAGGAGCTCCTACGAGCAGTACTTC	CASGRSSYEQYF
TRBV5-1	-	TRBJ1-2	-	TGCGCCAGCAGCACCCGGGTAGGGGCAGGGGGCTACACCTTC	CASSTRVGAGGYTF
TRBV11-3	-	TRBJ1-4	TRBD1	TGTGCCCCCAGGGGGGCGGCGATTAATGAAAAACTGTTTTTT	CAPRGAAINEKLFF
TRBV15	-	TRBJ1-2	TRBD1	TGTGCCACCAGCAGAGATCGGACAGGGGATTATGGCTACACCTTC	CATSRDRTGDYGYTF
TRBV28	once	TRBJ1-2	-	TGTGCCAGCAGCCTCGGGGGCAACTATGGCTACACCTTC	CASSLGGNYGYTF
TRBV7-9	-	TRBJ2-3	-	TGTGCCAGCAGCCGGGACTTCGCTCCTACAGATACGCAGTATTTT	CASSRDFAPTDTQYF
TRBV19	-	TRBJ2-2	-	TGTGCCAGTAGTTGGGCCGGGGAGCTGTTTTTT	CASSWAGELFF
TRBV7-3	-	TRBJ2-1	TRBD2	TGTGCCAGCAGCCAGGCTAGCGGTGGGGAGCAGTTCTTC	CASSQASGGEQFF
TRBV6-5	-	TRBJ1-1	TRBD1	TGTGCCAGCACGGGACAGTTGAACACTGAAGCTTTCTTT	CASTGQLNTEAFF
TRBV28	-	TRBJ2-3	-	TGTGCCAGCAGTTTAGGTATCGGGAATACGCAGTATTTT	CASSLGIGNTQYF
TRBV6-1	-	TRBJ2-7	TRBD2	TGTGCCAGCAGTGTCACCGGGACTAGCGCCTACGAGCAGTACTTC	CASSVTGTSAYEQYF
TRBV29-1	-	TRBJ1-5	-	TGCAGCGTCGTGGACGGGAACAATCAGCCCCAGCATTTT	CSVVDGNNQPQHF
TRBV10-3	-	TRBJ2-1	-	TGTGCCATCAGTGCCAATTCAGACAATGAGCAGTTCTTC	CAISANSDNEQFF
TRBV11-2	-	TRBJ2-1	TRBD1	TGTGCCAGCAGCTTAGTCAGGGGACAGGGGTACAATGAGCAGTTCTTC	CASSLVRGQGYNEQFF
TRBV18	-	TRBJ2-1	TRBD2	TGTGCCAGCTCAACGGGGAGCGGGAGCAGATGGAATGAGCAGTTCTTC	CASSTGSGSRWNEQFF
TRBV6-5	-	TRBJ2-2	TRBD2	TGTGCCAGCAGTTACTCGACTAGCGGGAACACCGGGGAGCTGTTTTTT	CASSYSTSGNTGELFF
TRBV29-1	-	TRBJ2-5	-	TGCAGCGTTTCAAGTGTGGAGACCCAGTACTTC	CSVSSVETQYF
TRBV7-9	-	TRBJ2-7	-	TGTGCCAGCAGCTTATCGTGGGAGCAGTACTTC	CASSLSWEQYF
TRBV7-2	-	TRBJ2-4	-	TGTGCCAGCAGCTTACCAGGGACGGTGGCCAAAAACATTCAGTACTTC	CASSLPGTVAKNIQYF
TRBV29-1	-	TRBJ1-1	TRBD1	TGCAGCGTCGTACAGGGGGCTTTGTACACTGAAGCTTTCTTT	CSVVQGALYTEAFF
TRBV2	few	TRBJ1-1	-	TGTGCCAGCAGTGGACAGCTGAACACTGAAGCTTTCTTT	CASSGQLNTEAFF
TRBV5-1	-	TRBJ2-5	TRBD2	TGCGCCAGCAGCGTGGGACTAGCGGGAGGTTTTCCAGAGACCCAGTACTTC	CASSVGLAGGFPETQYF
TRBV18	-	TRBJ2-7	TRBD1	TGTGCCAGCTCACCTTTAGCACAGGGACAGTTTACCTACGAGCAGTACTTC	CASSPLAQGQFTYEQYF
TRBV10-2	-	TRBJ2-3	TRBD2	TGCGCCAGCAGGGGACTAGCGGGAGCAGATACGCAGTATTTT	CASRGLAGADTQYF
TRBV5-1	-	TRBJ2-7	-	TGCGCCAGCAGCTTGACAGTCTCCTACGAGCAGTACTTC	CASSLTVSYEQYF
TRBV28	-	TRBJ1-2	-	TGTGCCAGCAGTTTATCCGACAGATACTATGGCTACACCTTC	CASSLSDRYYGYTF
TRBV19	-	TRBJ2-3	-	TGTGCCAGTAGTCCCGATCAGGGATTCCACACAGATACGCAGTATTTT	CASSPDQGFHTDTQYF
TRBV2	-	TRBJ2-1	TRBD2	TGTGCCAGCAACCTGGGACTAGCGGTCGTCGAGCAGTTCTTC	CASNLGLAVVEQFF
TRBV7-9	-	TRBJ1-5	TRBD1	TGTGCCAGCAGCTTAGGGGCACAGGGGATAAATCAGCCCCAGCATTTT	CASSLGAQGINQPQHF
TRBV15	-	TRBJ2-4	-	TGTGCCACCAGCAGAGATGACCGGACAAATTATTATGCCAAAAACATTCAGTACTTC	CATSRDDRTNYYAKNIQYF
TRBV2	once	TRBJ2-3	TRBD2	TGTGCCAGCAGGGAACTAGCGGGGCCCACAGATACGCAGTATTTT	CASRELAGPTDTQYF
TRBV18	once	TRBJ1-2	-	TGTGCCAGCTCACCACCGAGGACGATTAACTATGGCTACACCTTC	CASSPPRTINYGYTF
TRBV28	-	TRBJ2-7	-	TGTGCCAGCAGTTGGACCTACGAGCAGTACTTC	CASSWTYEQYF
TRBV7-9	-	TRBJ2-1	-	TGTGCCAGCAATGAGGCCTCCCGATCCGATGAGCAGTTCTTC	CASNEASRSDEQFF
TRBV6-5	-	TRBJ2-3	TRBD1	TGTGCCAGCAGCCCAACAGGGGGCCGAATATTGACGCAGTATTTT	CASSPTGGRILTQYF
TRBV6-6	-	TRBJ2-2	TRBD2	TGTGCCAGCAGTTACATCGGCGGGAGTAACACCGGGGAGCTGTTTTTT	CASSYIGGSNTGELFF
TRBV4-3	-	TRBJ2-3	-	TGCGCCAGCAGCCAAGGTCATGGTTCGGCCAAAGATACGCAGTATTTT	CASSQGHGSAKDTQYF
TRBV29-1	-	TRBJ2-6	-	TGCAGCGCAATCTCTGGGGCCAACGTCCTGACTTTC	CSAISGANVLTF
TRBV11-2	once	TRBJ1-1	-	TGTGCCAGCAGCTTAGACGGGAGCCCTAACACTGAAGCTTTCTTT	CASSLDGSPNTEAFF
TRBV7-2	-	TRBJ2-7	TRBD2	TGTGCCAGCAGCTATCAATTGAACCTAGCGGGCAACGCCTACGAGCAGTACTTC	CASSYQLNLAGNAYEQYF
TRBV11-2	-	TRBJ2-1	-	TGTGCCAGCAGCAAAGGGACAAATGACAATGAGCAGTTCTTC	CASSKGTNDNEQFF
TRBV7-2	-	TRBJ2-1	-	TGTGCCAGCAGCTTATTCACGGGACTATGGAGGGGGAATGAGCAGTTCTTC	CASSLFTGLWRGNEQFF